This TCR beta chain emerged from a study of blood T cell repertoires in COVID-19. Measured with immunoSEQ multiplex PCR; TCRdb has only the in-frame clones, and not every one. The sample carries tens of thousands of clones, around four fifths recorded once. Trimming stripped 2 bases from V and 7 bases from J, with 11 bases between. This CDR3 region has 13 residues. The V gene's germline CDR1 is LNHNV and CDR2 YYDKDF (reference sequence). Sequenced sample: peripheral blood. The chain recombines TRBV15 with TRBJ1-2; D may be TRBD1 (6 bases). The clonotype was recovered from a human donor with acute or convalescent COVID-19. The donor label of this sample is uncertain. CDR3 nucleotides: TGTGCCACCAGCAGAAGAACAGGGTCTGGCTACACCTTC. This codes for CATSRRTGSGYTF.